These 16 T cell receptor beta chains originate from one sample sequenced in a study of OX40 agonist ivuxolimab in advanced cancers. Assay used: immunoSEQ multiplex PCR; TCRdb lists only in-frame clones, some missing. The table includes some 35,000 clones, approximately 80% detected once. Here the sequenced sample was CD4+ or CD8+ T cells sorted from blood, taken in a trial of the OX40 agonist ivuxolimab. These receptors originate from an adult with an advanced solid tumor such as melanoma, head and neck, liver or kidney cancer.

The chain carries TRBV10-3 and TRBJ1-5; D may be TRBD1 (5 bases). The CDR3 has 14 amino acids. The ends were cut back, 0 bases at V and 5 bases at J, with 8 bases in the middle. CDR1 and CDR2 from the germline V gene are ENHRY and SYGVKD. The CDR3: CAISESRGDQPQHF. The CDR3, as DNA: TGTGCCATCAGTGAGTCGCGAGGGGATCAGCCCCAGCATTTT.

The CDR3 bases are TGTGCCAGCAGTTACTCGGGCACCGCTCAGGAGCAGTACTTC. Translated: CASSYSGTAQEQYF. The chain combines TRBV6-5 with TRBJ2-7; no definite D call. V was pared by 0 bases and J by 7 bases, with 13 bases between. CDR1 MNHEY and CDR2 SVGAGI come from the germline V gene. CDR3 size: 14 residues.

This clone came up a few times. The chain couples TRBV4-2 to TRBJ2-2; 8 nucleotides align to TRBD2. The CDR3 totals 15 residues. V trimming: 4 bases; J trimming: 1 base; junction bases outside the gene matches: 2. CDR1 and CDR2 (germline): LGHNA, YNFKEQ. CDR3 sequence (DNA): TGTGCCAGCAGCCTGACTAGCGTGAACACCGGGGAGCTGTTTTTT. Its translation: CASSLTSVNTGELFF.

In its sample, this clone was seen once. This rearrangement joins TRBV7-2 to TRBJ2-5, with D uncertain. The J call is uncertain, as TRBJ2-7 better fits the DNA end. Germline V lookup: CDR1 SGHTA, CDR2 FQGNSA. This CDR3 is built from 14 residues. The CDR3 sequence is CASSLPLGAYEQYF. The CDR3 nucleotides read TGTGCCAGCAGCTTACCGCTTGGAGCCTACGAGCAGTACTTC.

This chain's CDR3 is CASTLGGLGGPYYEQYF. CDR3 in DNA: TGTGCCAGCACCCTTGGGGGACTCGGAGGTCCCTACTACGAGCAGTACTTC. The chain recombines TRBV28 with TRBJ2-7; tentatively, D is TRBD2 (6 bases). The CDR3 spans 17 residues. Trimming shortened V by 7 bases and J by 3 bases, and 25 bases separated the two germline ends. CDR1 and CDR2 from the germline V gene are MDHEN and SYDVKM.

V gene TRBV7-8 combines with J gene TRBJ2-1, with 7 positions matching TRBD2. Germline V gives CDR1 SGHVS, CDR2 FQNEAQ. The length of the CDR3 is 14 residues. V lost 2 bases and J lost 7; bases outside the gene matches: 5. CDR3 loop: CASSLSGGRNEQFF. CDR3 coding DNA: TGTGCCAGCAGCTTATCGGGAGGTCGTAATGAGCAGTTCTTC.

This clone was picked up a small number of times. V and J are TRBV29-1 and TRBJ2-3, with unresolved D. The CDR3 covers 12 residues. V gave up 2 bases and J gave up 2 bases, with 5 bases separating them. Germline values: CDR1 SQVTM, CDR2 ANQGSEA. CDR3 sequence reads: CSVELTTDTQYF. CDR3 nucleotides: TGCAGCGTTGAACTTACCACAGATACGCAGTATTTT.

The chain is built from TRBV19 and TRBJ2-3, with D maybe TRBD1 (5 bases). The CDR3 is 16 amino acids. Germline V gene data show CDR1 as LNHDA and CDR2 as SQIVND (reference sequence). Trimming pared 1 base from V and 2 bases from J, leaving 13 bases between. The CDR3: CASSIAGPPNTDTQYF. The CDR3 bases are TGTGCCAGTAGTATAGCAGGGCCTCCCAACACAGATACGCAGTATTTT.

The chain uses TRBV27 and TRBJ2-5; 11 bases line up with TRBD1. The germline V gene encodes CDR1 MNHEY and CDR2 SMNVEV (reference sequence). The CDR3 loop spans 15 amino acids. V shed 6 bases and J 7 bases; nucleotides not matched to a gene: 10. This chain's CDR3 is CASRIGTGGYGTQYF. The CDR3 DNA sequence: TGTGCCAGCAGGATAGGGACAGGGGGATACGGGACCCAGTACTTC.

The V and J genes are TRBV5-5 and TRBJ1-1; the D is unclear. The CDR3 loop spans 15 amino acids. V lost 2 bases and J 1 base, leaving 12 bases between the germline ends. Germline-derived CDR1 and CDR2 are SGHKS and YYEKEE (reference sequence). The CDR3 DNA reads as TGTGCCAGCAGCTTTGGTTTCAGAGGGAACACTGAAGCTTTCTTT. It yields the protein CASSFGFRGNTEAFF.

V and J are TRBV5-1 and TRBJ1-1; D not resolved. The length of the CDR3 is 16 residues. Trimming pared 4 bases from V and 1 base from J, leaving 17 bases between. Germline-derived CDR1 and CDR2 are SGHRS and YFSETQ. The CDR3 protein is CASSKSQWAGNTEAFF. DNA of the CDR3: TGCGCCAGCAGCAAATCTCAGTGGGCTGGGAACACTGAAGCTTTCTTT. The complete variable domain, with remaining parts taken from reference TRBV5-1 and TRBJ1-1, reads KAGVTQTPRYLIKTRGQQVTLSCSPISGHRSVSWYQQTPGQGLQFLFEYFSETQRNKGNFPGRFSGRQFSNSRSEMNVSTLELGDSALYLCASSKSQWAGNTEAFFGQGTRLTVV.

J is TRBJ2-3 and V is TRBV5-1; D remains unclear. CDR3 size: 13 residues. With 0 bases removed from V and 1 base from J, the gap between germline ends came to 3 bases. Germline V CDR1 and CDR2: SGHRS, YFSETQ. The CDR3 region has the DNA TGCGCCAGCAGCTTGGGGGGCACAGATACGCAGTATTTT. The encoded protein is CASSLGGTDTQYF.

The chain joins TRBV7-9 to TRBJ2-3; perhaps TRBD2 as D (6 bases). The CDR3 is made up of 15 amino acids. CDR1 is SEHNR and CDR2 is FQNEAQ in the germline V gene (reference sequence). V gave up 1 base and J gave up 3 bases, with 11 bases separating them. The CDR3 protein is CASSLVPGGTDTQYF. The CDR3 nucleotides are TGTGCCAGCAGCTTAGTTCCCGGGGGTACAGATACGCAGTATTTT.

Concerning this clone: At the DNA level, this CDR3 is encoded by other sequences in the same sample as well. V usage is TRBV5-1 and J usage is TRBJ1-2, with TRBD1 identical over 9 bases. This CDR3 spans 15 amino acids. Germline CDR1 and CDR2: SGHRS and YFSETQ. V trimming: 1 base; J trimming: 2 bases; junction bases outside the gene matches: 3. The DNA for the CDR3 is TGCGCCAGCAGCTTGACAGGGGGCGCCAACTATGGCTACACCTTC. As protein: CASSLTGGANYGYTF.

CDR3 DNA sequence: TGTGCCAGTAGTCCCCGTGGAGCCCTGTATGGCTACACCTTC. Amino acids: CASSPRGALYGYTF. V usage is TRBV19 and J usage is TRBJ1-2; D is undetermined. The germline gives CDR1 LNHDA, CDR2 SQIVND (reference sequence). This CDR3 contains 14 residues. Trimming took 5 bases from V and 5 from J, leaving 15 bases between them.

The chain couples TRBV27 to TRBJ2-1; D gene unclear. The CDR3 length is 14 residues. Germline-derived CDR1 and CDR2 are MNHEY and SMNVEV (reference sequence). V lost 2 bases, J lost 9 bases, and 14 bases lay in between. The CDR3 spells CASSLLAPPSEQFF. CDR3 nucleotide sequence: TGTGCCAGCAGTTTACTGGCACCCCCCAGTGAGCAGTTCTTC.